These T cell receptor beta chains were read from a single sample in a study of graft-versus-host responses after intestinal transplantation. Using immunoSEQ multiplex PCR, the repertoire was profiled, and TCRdb retains in-frame clones only, with some absent. The sample lists approximately 89,000 clones, about nine tenths occurring once. The specimen comprised PBMCs, sampled 453 days after intestinal transplant. These receptors were taken from a human patient who received an intestinal transplant, so some T cells may come from the graft donor. CDR3s include the opening cysteine and the closing phenylalanine or tryptophan. D genes are given only for firm matches. Clone size is not always given. Where it is, it says once, few, many or a class for expanded clones.

.	.	TRBV5-5	TRBJ1-4	CASSLALGMANEKLFF	TGTGCCAGCAGCTTGGCACTAGGAATGGCTAATGAAAAACTGTTTTTT
.	TRBD1	TRBV5-6	TRBJ1-1	CASSLIPGGRNTEAFF	TGTGCCAGCAGCTTGATTCCAGGGGGCCGGAACACTGAAGCTTTCTTT
.	.	TRBV29-1	TRBJ1-3	CSVESGVGNTIYF	TGCAGCGTTGAATCGGGGGTTGGAAACACCATATATTTT
.	.	TRBV7-2	TRBJ2-3	CASSWGPTPDTQYF	TGTGCCAGCAGCTGGGGACCTACCCCAGATACGCAGTATTTT
.	.	TRBV9	TRBJ1-6	CASSGGYNSPLHF	TGTGCCAGCTCGGGGGGCTATAATTCACCCCTCCACTTT
.	TRBD2	TRBV6-5	TRBJ2-2	CASTGGVLNTGELFF	TGTGCCAGCACGGGAGGGGTATTGAACACCGGGGAGCTGTTTTTT
.	.	TRBV25-1	TRBJ1-1	CASSSLGTEAFF	TGTGCCAGCTCGTCATTAGGGACTGAAGCTTTCTTT
.	TRBD1	TRBV4-1	TRBJ1-2	CASSLGQQKNYGYTF	TGCGCCAGCAGCCTGGGACAGCAAAAGAACTATGGCTACACCTTC
.	TRBD1	TRBV28	TRBJ2-7	CASSRDRGREQYF	TGTGCCAGCAGTCGGGACAGGGGGCGAGAGCAGTACTTC
.	.	TRBV14	TRBJ2-3	CASSQVDTQYF	TGTGCCAGCAGCCAAGTAGACACGCAGTATTTT
few	.	TRBV5-1	TRBJ1-1	CASSLAPFDRNTEAFF	TGCGCCAGCAGCTTGGCCCCATTTGACAGGAACACTGAAGCTTTCTTT
.	.	TRBV7-7	TRBJ2-3	CASSGHWGDTQYF	TGTGCTAGCAGCGGCCATTGGGGCGATACGCAGTATTTT
.	.	TRBV5-1	TRBJ1-5	CASSLAGASNQPQHF	TGCGCCAGCAGCTTGGCTGGAGCTAGCAATCAGCCCCAGCATTTT
.	.	TRBV7-9	TRBJ1-1	CASSSGVWAEAFF	TGTGCCAGCAGCTCAGGGGTGTGGGCTGAAGCTTTCTTT
.	.	TRBV19	TRBJ1-5	CASSIAPGPSNQPQHF	TGTGCCAGTAGTATCGCCCCCGGCCCTAGCAATCAGCCCCAGCATTTT
.	.	TRBV9	TRBJ1-2	CASSVSSGYGYTF	TGTGCCAGCAGCGTTTCGTCTGGCTATGGCTACACCTTC
.	TRBD1	TRBV7-3	TRBJ2-2	CASSLTRFSGTGLAGELFF	TGTGCCAGCAGCTTAACGAGATTTTCCGGGACAGGGCTGGCCGGGGAGCTGTTTTTT
.	.	TRBV6-5	TRBJ2-3	CASSYSLGGLDTQYF	TGTGCCAGCAGTTACTCTCTCGGGGGTTTGGATACGCAGTATTTT
.	.	TRBV2	TRBJ1-4	CASRGDRLGEKLFF	TGTGCCAGCAGGGGCGACAGGCTGGGTGAAAAACTGTTTTTT
.	TRBD1	TRBV6-1	TRBJ1-2	CASSEEVTGDYGYTF	TGTGCCAGCAGTGAAGAGGTGACAGGGGATTATGGCTACACCTTC
once	TRBD1	TRBV28	TRBJ1-2	CASSSVRAGGISNYGYTF	TGTGCCAGCAGTTCCGTGAGGGCAGGGGGTATATCCAACTATGGCTACACCTTC
.	.	TRBV5-6	TRBJ1-1	CASSLGSPEAFF	TGTGCCAGCAGCCTGGGGAGCCCTGAAGCTTTCTTT
.	TRBD1	TRBV10-3	TRBJ1-4	CATQGASNEKLFF	TGTGCCACCCAGGGGGCCTCTAATGAAAAACTGTTTTTT
.	TRBD2	TRBV27	TRBJ2-1	CASSPRWTSGGSGNEQFF	TGTGCCAGCAGTCCACGATGGACTAGCGGGGGGTCTGGGAATGAGCAGTTCTTC
.	TRBD2	TRBV5-6	TRBJ2-3	CASSFMERGSTDTQYF	TGTGCCAGCAGCTTCATGGAGCGGGGGTCCACAGATACGCAGTATTTT
.	.	TRBV5-5	TRBJ1-2	CASSSAPGTNYGYTF	TGTGCCAGCAGCTCAGCCCCGGGCACTAACTATGGCTACACCTTC
.	.	TRBV21-1	TRBJ1-5	CASSIDRGVNQPQHF	TGTGCCAGCAGCATCGACAGGGGCGTCAATCAGCCCCAGCATTTT